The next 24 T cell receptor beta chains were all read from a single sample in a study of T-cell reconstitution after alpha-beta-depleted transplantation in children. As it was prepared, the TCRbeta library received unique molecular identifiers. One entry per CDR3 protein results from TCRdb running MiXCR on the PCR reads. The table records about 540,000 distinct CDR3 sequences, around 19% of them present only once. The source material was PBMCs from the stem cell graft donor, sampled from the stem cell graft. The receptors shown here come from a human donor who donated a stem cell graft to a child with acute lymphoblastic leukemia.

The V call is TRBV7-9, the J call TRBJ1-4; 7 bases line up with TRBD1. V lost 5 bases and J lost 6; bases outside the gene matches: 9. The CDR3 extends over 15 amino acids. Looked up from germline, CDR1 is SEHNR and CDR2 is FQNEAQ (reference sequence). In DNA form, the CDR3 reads TGTGCCAGCAGCCGAAGACAGGGAGAGGATGAAAAACTGTTTTTT. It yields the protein CASSRRQGEDEKLFF. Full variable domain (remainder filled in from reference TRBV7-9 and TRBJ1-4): DTGVSQNPRHKITKRGQNVTFRCDPISEHNRLYWYRQTLGQGPEFLTYFQNEAQLEKSRLLSDRFSAERPKGSFSTLEIQRTEQGDSAMYLCASSRRQGEDEKLFFGSGTQLSVL.

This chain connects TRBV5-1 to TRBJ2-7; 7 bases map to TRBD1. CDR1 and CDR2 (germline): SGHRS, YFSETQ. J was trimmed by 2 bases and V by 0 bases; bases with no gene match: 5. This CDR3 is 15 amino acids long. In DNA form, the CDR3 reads TGCGCCAGCAGCTTGGCAGACAGGGCCGCCTACGAGCAGTACTTC. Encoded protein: CASSLADRAAYEQYF.

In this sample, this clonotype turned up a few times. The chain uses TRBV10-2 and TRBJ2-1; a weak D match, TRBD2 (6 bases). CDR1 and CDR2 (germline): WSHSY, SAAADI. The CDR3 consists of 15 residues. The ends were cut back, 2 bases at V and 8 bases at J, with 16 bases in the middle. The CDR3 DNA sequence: TGCGCCAGCAGTGAGCTGTCCGGGAGAACCCATGAGCAGTTCTTC. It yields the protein CASSELSGRTHEQFF.

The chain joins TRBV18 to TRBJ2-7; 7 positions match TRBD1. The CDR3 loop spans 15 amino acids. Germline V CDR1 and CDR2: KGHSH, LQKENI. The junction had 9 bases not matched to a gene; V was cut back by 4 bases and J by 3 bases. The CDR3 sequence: CASSQPYRGFYEQYF. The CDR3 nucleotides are TGTGCCAGCTCACAACCGTACAGGGGCTTCTACGAGCAGTACTTC.

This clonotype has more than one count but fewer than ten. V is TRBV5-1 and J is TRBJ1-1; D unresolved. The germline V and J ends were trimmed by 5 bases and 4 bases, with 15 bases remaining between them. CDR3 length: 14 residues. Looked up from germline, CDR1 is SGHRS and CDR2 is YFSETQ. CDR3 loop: CASRSIPSVTEAFF. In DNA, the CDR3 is TGCGCCAGCAGGAGTATCCCGTCGGTCACTGAAGCTTTCTTT.

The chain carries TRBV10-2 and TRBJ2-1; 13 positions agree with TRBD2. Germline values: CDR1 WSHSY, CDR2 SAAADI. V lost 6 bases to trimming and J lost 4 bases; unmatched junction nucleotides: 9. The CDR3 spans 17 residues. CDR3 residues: CASRWTSGSAYYNEQFF. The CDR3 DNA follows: TGCGCCAGCAGGTGGACTAGCGGGAGTGCTTATTACAATGAGCAGTTCTTC.

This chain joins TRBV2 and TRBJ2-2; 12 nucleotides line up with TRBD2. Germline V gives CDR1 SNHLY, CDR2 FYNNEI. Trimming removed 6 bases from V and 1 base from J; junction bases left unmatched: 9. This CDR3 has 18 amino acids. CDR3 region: CASRGFGLAGLNTGELFF. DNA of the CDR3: TGTGCCAGCAGGGGATTCGGACTAGCGGGACTGAACACCGGGGAGCTGTTTTTT.

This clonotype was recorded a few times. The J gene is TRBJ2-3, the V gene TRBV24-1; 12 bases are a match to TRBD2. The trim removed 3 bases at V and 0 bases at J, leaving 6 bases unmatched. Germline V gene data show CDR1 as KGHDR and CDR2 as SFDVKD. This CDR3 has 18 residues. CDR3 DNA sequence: TGTGCCACCAGTGATACCGGACTAGCGGGGTCTAGCACAGATACGCAGTATTTT. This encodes CATSDTGLAGSSTDTQYF.

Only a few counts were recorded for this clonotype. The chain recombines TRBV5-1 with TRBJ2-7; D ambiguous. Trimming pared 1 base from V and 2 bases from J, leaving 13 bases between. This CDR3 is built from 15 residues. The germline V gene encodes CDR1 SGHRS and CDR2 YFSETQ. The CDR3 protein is CASSLYAGSTYEQYF. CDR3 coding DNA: TGCGCCAGCAGCTTGTACGCCGGCAGCACCTACGAGCAGTACTTC.

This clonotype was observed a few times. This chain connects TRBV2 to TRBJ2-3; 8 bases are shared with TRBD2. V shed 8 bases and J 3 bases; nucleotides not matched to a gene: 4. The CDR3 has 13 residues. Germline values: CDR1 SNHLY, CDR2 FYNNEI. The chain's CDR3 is CASYSGGTDTQYF. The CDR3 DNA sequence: TGTGCCAGCTACTCGGGAGGGACAGATACGCAGTATTTT.

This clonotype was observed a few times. CDR3: CASSLGYGFNSNQPQHF. CDR3 sequence (DNA): TGTGCCAGCAGCTTGGGGTACGGTTTTAATAGCAATCAGCCCCAGCATTTT. This chain links TRBV5-6 with TRBJ1-5; no clear D gene. Germline V CDR1 and CDR2: SGHDT, YYEEEE. V lost 0 bases and J 0 bases, leaving 13 bases between the germline ends. The CDR3 is 17 residues long.

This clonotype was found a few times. The CDR3 sequence: CASSRTRQETQYF. The CDR3 bases are TGTGCCAGCTCACGAACCAGGCAAGAGACCCAGTACTTC. The chain uses TRBV18 and TRBJ2-5; D not certain. Per germline, CDR1 KGHSH and CDR2 LQKENI. The germline V and J ends were trimmed by 4 bases and 2 bases, with 8 bases remaining between them. This CDR3 spans 13 amino acids.

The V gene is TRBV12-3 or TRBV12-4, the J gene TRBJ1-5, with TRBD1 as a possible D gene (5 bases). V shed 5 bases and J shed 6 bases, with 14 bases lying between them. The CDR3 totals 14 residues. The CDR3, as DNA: TGTGCCAGCAGTAGGTCAGGGTCAAGTCAGCCCCAGCATTTT. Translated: CASSRSGSSQPQHF.

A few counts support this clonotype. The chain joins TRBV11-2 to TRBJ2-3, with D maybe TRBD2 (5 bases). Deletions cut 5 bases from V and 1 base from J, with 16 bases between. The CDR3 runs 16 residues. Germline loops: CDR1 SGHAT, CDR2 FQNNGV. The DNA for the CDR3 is TGTGCCAGCAGCGCATCGGGCGGACTGCGCACAGATACGCAGTATTTT. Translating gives CASSASGGLRTDTQYF.

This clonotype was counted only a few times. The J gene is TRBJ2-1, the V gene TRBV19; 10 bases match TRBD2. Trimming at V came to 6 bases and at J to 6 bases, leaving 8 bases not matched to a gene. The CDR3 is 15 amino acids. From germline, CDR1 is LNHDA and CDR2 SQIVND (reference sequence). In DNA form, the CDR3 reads TGTGCCAGTAGCCTAGGAGCGGGAGGGCCCAATGAGCAGTTCTTC. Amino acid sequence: CASSLGAGGPNEQFF. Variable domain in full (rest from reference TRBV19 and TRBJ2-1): DGGITQSPKYLFRKEGQNVTLSCEQNLNHDAMYWYRQDPGQGLRLIYYSQIVNDFQKGDIAEGYSVSREKKESFPLTVTSAQKNPTAFYLCASSLGAGGPNEQFFGPGTRLTVL.

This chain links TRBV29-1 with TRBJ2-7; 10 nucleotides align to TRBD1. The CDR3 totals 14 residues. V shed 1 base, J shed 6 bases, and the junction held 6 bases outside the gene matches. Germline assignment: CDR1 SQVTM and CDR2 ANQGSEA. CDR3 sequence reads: CSVEVGTGASEQYF. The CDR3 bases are TGCAGCGTTGAAGTCGGGACAGGGGCCTCCGAGCAGTACTTC.

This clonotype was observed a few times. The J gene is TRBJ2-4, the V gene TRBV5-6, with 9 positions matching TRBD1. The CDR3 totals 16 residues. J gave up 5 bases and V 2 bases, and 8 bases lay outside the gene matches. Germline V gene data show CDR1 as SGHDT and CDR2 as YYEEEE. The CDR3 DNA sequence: TGTGCCAGCAGCTTAGGACAGGGGTCACCTGAAAACATTCAGTACTTC. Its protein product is CASSLGQGSPENIQYF.

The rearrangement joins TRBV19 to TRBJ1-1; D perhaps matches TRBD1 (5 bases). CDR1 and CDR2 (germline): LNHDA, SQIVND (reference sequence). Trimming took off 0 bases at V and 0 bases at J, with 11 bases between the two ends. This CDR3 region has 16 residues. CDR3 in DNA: TGTGCCAGTAGTATAGATCCTGGGGGAGTGAACACTGAAGCTTTCTTT. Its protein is CASSIDPGGVNTEAFF.

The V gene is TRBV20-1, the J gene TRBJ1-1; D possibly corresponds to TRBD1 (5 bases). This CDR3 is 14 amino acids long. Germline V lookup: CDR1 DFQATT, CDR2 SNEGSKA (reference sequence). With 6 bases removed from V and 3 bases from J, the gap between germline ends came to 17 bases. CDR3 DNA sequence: TGCAGTGCACCACCCGGGACCACTTACACTGAAGCTTTCTTT. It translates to CSAPPGTTYTEAFF.

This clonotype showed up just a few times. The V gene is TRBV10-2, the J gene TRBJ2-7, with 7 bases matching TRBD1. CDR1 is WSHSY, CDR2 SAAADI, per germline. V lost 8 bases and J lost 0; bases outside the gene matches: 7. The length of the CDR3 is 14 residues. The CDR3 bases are TGCGCCAGCCAGGGGGACCCTAGCTCCTACGAGCAGTACTTC. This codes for CASQGDPSSYEQYF.

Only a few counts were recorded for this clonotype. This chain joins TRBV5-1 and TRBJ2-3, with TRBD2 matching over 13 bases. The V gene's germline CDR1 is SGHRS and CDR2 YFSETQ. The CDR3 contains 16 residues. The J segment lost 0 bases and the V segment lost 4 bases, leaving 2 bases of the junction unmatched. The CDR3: CASSTGLAGSTDTQYF. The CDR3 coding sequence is TGCGCCAGCAGCACGGGACTAGCGGGGAGCACAGATACGCAGTATTTT.

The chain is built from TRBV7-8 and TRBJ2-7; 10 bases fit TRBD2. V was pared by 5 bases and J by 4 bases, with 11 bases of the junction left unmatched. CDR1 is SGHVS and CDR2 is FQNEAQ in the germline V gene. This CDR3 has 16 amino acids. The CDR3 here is CASSPLGVAGGYEQYF. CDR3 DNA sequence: TGTGCCAGCAGCCCATTAGGGGTAGCGGGAGGATACGAGCAGTACTTC.

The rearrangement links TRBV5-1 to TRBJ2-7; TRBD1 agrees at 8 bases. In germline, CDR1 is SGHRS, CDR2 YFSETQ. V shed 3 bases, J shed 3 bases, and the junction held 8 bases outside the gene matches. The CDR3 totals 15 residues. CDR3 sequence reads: CASSSRTGYGYEQYF. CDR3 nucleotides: TGCGCCAGCAGCTCCCGGACAGGGTATGGCTACGAGCAGTACTTC.

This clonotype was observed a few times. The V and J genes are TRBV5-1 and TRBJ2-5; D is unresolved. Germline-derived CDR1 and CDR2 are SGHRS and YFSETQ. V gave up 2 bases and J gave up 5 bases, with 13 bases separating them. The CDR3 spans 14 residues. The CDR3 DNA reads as TGCGCCAGCAGCTTCTCCAACCAGAGGGAGACCCAGTACTTC. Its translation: CASSFSNQRETQYF.